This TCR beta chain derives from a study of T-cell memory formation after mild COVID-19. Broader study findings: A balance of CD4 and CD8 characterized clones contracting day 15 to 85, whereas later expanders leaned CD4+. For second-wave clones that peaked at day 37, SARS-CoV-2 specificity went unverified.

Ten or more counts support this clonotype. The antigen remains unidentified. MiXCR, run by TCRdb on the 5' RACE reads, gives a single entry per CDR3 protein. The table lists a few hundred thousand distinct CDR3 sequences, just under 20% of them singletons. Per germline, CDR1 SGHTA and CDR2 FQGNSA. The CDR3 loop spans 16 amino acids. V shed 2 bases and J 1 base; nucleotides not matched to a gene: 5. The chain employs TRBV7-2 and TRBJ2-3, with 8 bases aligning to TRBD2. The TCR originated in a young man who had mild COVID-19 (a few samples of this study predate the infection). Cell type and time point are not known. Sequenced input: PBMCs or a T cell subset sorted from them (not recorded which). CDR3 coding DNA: TGTGCCAGCAGCTTACAGGCGGGGGGAGGCACAGATACGCAGTATTTT. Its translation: CASSLQAGGGTDTQYF.